A single sample gave rise to the 4 T cell receptor beta chains below, sequenced in a study of regulatory T cells in long-lasting Graves disease. The time point is: newly diagnosed GD, antithyroid drugs for less than 3 months. RNA isolated from PBMCs was used to make the TCR library. Arm-PCR of CDR3 regions and iRepertoire HTBI primers were used to build TCR beta libraries. TCRdb itself ran the multiplex PCR reads through MiXCR, one entry per CDR3 protein. Among about 520,000 distinct CDR3 sequences, around 11% were seen once, and the ten largest hold roughly 8.9%. This sample was also put to use in a study of T cells in Graves' hyperthyroidism and ophthalmopathy.

The starting material was peripheral blood mononuclear cells (PBMCs), obtained at new diagnosis, from a patient treated with antithyroid drugs. These receptor sequences come from a woman aged 25 to 39 with Graves disease.

This clonotype was picked up many times. CDR3 DNA: TGTGCCAGTAGTATACGGGACTACGAGCAGTACTTC. This translates into CASSIRDYEQYF. V usage is TRBV19 and J usage is TRBJ2-7, with D maybe TRBD2 (5 bases). Germline V gene lookup returns CDR1 LNHDA and CDR2 SQIVND (reference sequence). The CDR3 consists of 12 residues. The V and J ends lost 2 bases and 3 bases respectively, with 5 bases between them.

Many counts were recorded for this clonotype. The chain carries TRBV9 and TRBJ2-1; no firm D call. The V gene lost 0 bases and the J gene lost 7 bases, with 2 bases spanning the gap. Germline assignment: CDR1 SGDLS and CDR2 YYNGEE. The CDR3 runs 11 residues. CDR3 protein: CASSVENEQFF. CDR3 coding DNA: TGTGCCAGCAGCGTAGAGAATGAGCAGTTCTTC.

The CDR3 DNA reads TGTGCCAGCAGCGCCCGGGGCGGCGGGAGTCGTAGTGAGCAGTTCTTC. Translation gives CASSARGGGSRSEQFF. The chain links TRBV6-1 to TRBJ2-1, with 7 bases lining up with TRBD2. J was trimmed by 9 bases and V by 6 bases; bases with no gene match: 17. This CDR3 is 16 amino acids long. The V gene's germline CDR1 is MNHNS and CDR2 SASEGT.

This clonotype was recorded many times. The CDR3 sequence: CASSFSGLAGLTDTQYF. CDR3 DNA: TGTGCCAGCAGTTTTTCGGGACTAGCGGGACTCACAGATACGCAGTATTTT. V gene TRBV27 combines with J gene TRBJ2-3; 13 bases match TRBD2. Germline CDR1 is MNHEY and CDR2 is SMNVEV (reference sequence). The CDR3 consists of 17 residues. V lost 3 bases to trimming and J lost 2 bases; unmatched junction nucleotides: 5.